These T cell receptor beta chains were read from a single sample in a study of regulatory T cells in long-lasting Graves disease. TCRdb ran MiXCR on the multiplex PCR reads and lists one entry per CDR3 protein. The table has around 400,000 distinct CDR3 sequences, about 25% seen once. This specimen consisted of peripheral blood mononuclear cells (PBMCs), obtained when the disease was refractory, from a patient treated with antithyroid drugs. The origin of the receptors is a female donor with Graves disease. Each CDR3 is given with its conserved first and last residue. Fields, in order: J gene, V gene, clone size, CDR3 protein. Clone size is not always given. Where it is, it says once, few, many or a class for expanded clones.

TRBJ2-7 TRBV6-1 many CASSPRRVSSYEQYF
TRBJ1-2 TRBV2 few CASSEVSAAYGYTF
TRBJ1-4 TRBV2 many CASSEPGGGEKLFF
TRBJ1-5 TRBV15 few CATSNESVSNQPQHF
TRBJ1-1 TRBV11-2 many CASSKEELMNTEAFF
TRBJ2-2 TRBV6-1 NA CASRGTGPHTGELFF
TRBJ2-5 TRBV20-1 many CSARSVRATETQYF
TRBJ2-7 TRBV7-9 NA CASSQRDRSYEQYF
TRBJ2-1 TRBV7-2 once CASSRDQAGEQFF
TRBJ2-7 TRBV19 few CASSTQAPGRYEQYF
TRBJ2-1 TRBV5-1 NA CASSLNTRGNNEQFF
TRBJ2-5 TRBV30 many CAWIGLGSWETQYF
TRBJ2-2 TRBV28 many CASRFKPMNTGELFF
TRBJ2-7 TRBV2 many CASRRLASYEQYF
TRBJ1-1 TRBV20-1 NA CSARERGQGATEAFF
TRBJ1-6 TRBV10-3 NA CAISETPSYNSPLHF
TRBJ1-1 TRBV5-6 few CASRSWSRTEAFF
TRBJ2-5 TRBV4-2 NA CASSLWDQDKETQYF
TRBJ2-5 TRBV5-6 few CASSLVSGQETQYF
TRBJ2-6 TRBV19 NA CASMMTATGANVLTF
TRBJ2-2 TRBV2 many CASSLRTSQTTGELFF
TRBJ2-7 TRBV6-2/TRBV6-3 NA CASTDPNRSEQYF
TRBJ2-5 TRBV30 many CAWSVIEETQYF
TRBJ2-7 TRBV2 NA CASSDRVDPLSSYEQYF
TRBJ1-5 TRBV30 NA CAWDRDNQPQHF
TRBJ1-1 TRBV6-1 many CASSETVAGAFF